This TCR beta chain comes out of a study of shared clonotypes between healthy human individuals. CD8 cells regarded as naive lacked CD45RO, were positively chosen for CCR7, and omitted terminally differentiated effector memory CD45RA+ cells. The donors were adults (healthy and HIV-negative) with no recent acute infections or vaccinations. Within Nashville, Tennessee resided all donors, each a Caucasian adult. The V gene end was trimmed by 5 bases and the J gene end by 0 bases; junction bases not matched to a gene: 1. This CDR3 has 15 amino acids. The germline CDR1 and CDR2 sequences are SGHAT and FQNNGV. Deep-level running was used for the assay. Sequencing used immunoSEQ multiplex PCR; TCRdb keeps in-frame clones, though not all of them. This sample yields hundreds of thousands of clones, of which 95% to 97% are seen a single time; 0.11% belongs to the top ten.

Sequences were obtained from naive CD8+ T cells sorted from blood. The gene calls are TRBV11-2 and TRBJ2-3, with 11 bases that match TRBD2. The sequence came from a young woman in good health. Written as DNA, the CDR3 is TGTGCCAGCAGCCTAGCGGGAGGAAGCACAGATACGCAGTATTTT. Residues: CASSLAGGSTDTQYF.